This T cell receptor (beta chain) emerged from a study of cytomegalovirus exposure and HLA in healthy donors (dated by TCRdb to the late 2010s). Broadly, across the study: According to an earlier analysis of several hundred of the donors, about 179 million T cells yielded 120 million or so unique TCR beta sequences and about 300 Gb of sequence data. High-throughput TCR immunosequencing, statistical association of individual TCRs with disease status, and machine learning were combined to predict cytomegalovirus infection status. Because of strong linkage in the cohort, four to six DR-DQ haplotypes were treated as single units for association and clustering. HLA typing included class I and class II loci at four-digit resolution. A separate validation cohort of 90 to 150 different subjects was used in addition to the roughly 720-subject first cohort. Typing coverage differed by locus: A, B, C, DRB1 and DQB1 were typed in about 620-630 donors, DQA1 in 500 to 550, DPA1 in approximately 600, and DPB1 in about 450. Alongside the repertoire data, information on donor age, sex, ethnicity and CMV serostatus was compiled. The study was designed to test whether signatures of past pathogen exposure could be identified by cataloging public T cell receptors. An earlier analysis of around 580 of the donors used high-throughput TCR beta sequencing to judge whether each TCR beta V gene segment behaved as functional or pseudogenic. Among around 400 genotyped donors of the cohort, an average of approximately 240,000 unique TCR beta nucleotide sequences were sequenced per donor, roughly 20% of them non-productive. An early release covering roughly 640 HLA-typed donors comprised about 300 gigabases of sequencing data and around 86 million unique TCR sequences. Rather than using new phenotypic data, the later analysis identified candidate immune exposures from TCR beta sequences and from how often those sequences occurred across donors. Of the roughly 400 genotyped donors, over 65% fell in the genetic ancestry cluster associated with self-reported Caucasian donors. All discovery cohort repertoires had been generated on a single sequencing platform. Genome-wide SNP genotypes for about three fifths of the roughly 700 donors were used in a later genetic analysis, which treated that subset as a discovery cohort. To study patterns of TCR occurrence, a later analysis re-analyzed previously published TCR beta repertoires from around 700 donors and added high-resolution HLA genotyping. The T cell repertoires of roughly 660 subjects were profiled by immunosequencing and related to cytomegalovirus serostatus. On the study overall, not on this receptor specifically: Linkage disequilibrium might explain the correlated functional status among segregating V segments, but an unknown experimental factor could not be excluded. In a later analysis, the rate of TCR association differed among HLA loci, with DRB1 alleles having the most associated TCRs and HLA-C alleles having the fewest. According to the authors, the approach could potentially be generalized to other disease states and immunological phenotypes. Immune exposure information for the cohort was limited to CMV serostatus. When HLA alleles, especially DR and DQ, strongly co-occurred, attributing TCR associations to individual alleles was difficult. Because HLA typing was missing for some donors at each locus, association tests included only the typed subset. Specific HLA alleles were associated with 15,000 to 20,000 TCR beta sequences at a false discovery rate of 0.05 in a later analysis. In a later genetic analysis, a missense DCLRE1C variant was associated with V-gene and J-gene trimming of TCR beta chains, and the association was replicated in an independent cohort. A further reported finding was that TCR beta sequences accurately predicted the HLA-A and HLA-B alleles for most subjects in the first cohort. According to a later analysis, most CMV-associated TCR beta chains appeared to be HLA-restricted, and the HLA associations seemed to be driven largely by CMV exposure. In vitro tests confirmed that a few of the cytomegalovirus-associated TCR beta chains recognize cytomegalovirus antigens. Cytomegalovirus status was reported to be diagnosed by the classifier with high specificity and sensitivity in both the original and validation cohorts. Most TCR sequences were seen in very few donors, while some public TCRs were found in many individuals. Several of the top co-occurrence clusters appeared to be linked to parvovirus B19, influenza, CMV and Epstein-Barr virus, according to a later analysis. In a later analysis, HLA-associated TCR beta chains were found to be more clonally expanded and to have lower generation probabilities than equally common non-associated chains. Only TCR beta chains were sequenced in this cohort, and the absence of alpha or paired-chain data limited detectable features. A later genetic analysis reported fewer N-insertions in productive TCRs among donors in an Asian-associated ancestry cluster than the roughly 720-donor mean. Presence/absence analyses assumed roughly uniform sequencing depth across donors, an assumption that may not hold. In an earlier analysis of approximately 590 of the donors, most TCR beta V segments appeared in productive rearrangements about 87% or about 30% of the time, broadly matching IMGT annotations. Because counts were too low, more than 15 rarely observed V segments, including chromosome 9 orphons, were left out of the earlier analysis of 500 to 650 of the donors. A total of fewer than 200 TCR beta chains were listed by the study as associated with cytomegalovirus. A group of highly shared sequence variants was considered likely to be a technical artifact of the sequencing pipeline.

A word on this clone: There is no known antigen for this receptor. Nothing much larger sits one base from this clone, and base qualities are not available.

In total, more than 500 healthy bone marrow donors made up the cohort. At the time of sampling, every cohort member was nominally healthy, though immune exposures that went unrecorded were likely present. The donor tested CMV seronegative and was one of the 352 seronegative cohort members. Every donor gave a peripheral blood sample, and the peripheral blood mononuclear cells from that sample were used for TCR beta sequencing. Genomic DNA extraction from the blood cell samples was performed with the Qiagen DNeasy Blood Extraction Kit. The library was produced with the immunoSEQ multiplex PCR assay. For the multiplex PCR, a mixture combining 60 forward primers for TCR Vbeta segments and 13 reverse primers for TCR Jbeta segments was used. The CDR3 region of rearranged TCR beta genes was amplified from genomic DNA with a multiplex PCR assay. On the Illumina HiSeq System, the amplified TCR beta libraries were sequenced as 87-base-pair reads. From the authors' description of their analysis: Across the 500 to 700 repertoires, a later analysis counted 78 million or so unique TCR beta chains, roughly 11 million of which were shared by at least two donors. Raw reads were error-corrected and collapsed into unique sequences with a nearest-neighbor algorithm that merged closely related sequences to remove PCR and sequencing errors. To assign V, D and J gene segments, CDR3 sequences were aligned to IMGT reference sequences. For a sequence to be retained, at least a six-nucleotide match to both a V gene segment and a J gene segment was required. A rearrangement was called productive if the CDR3 had no stop codons and remained in frame with V and J, and every other rearrangement was called non-productive. CDR3 was defined according to IMGT convention as the region running from the second conserved V-encoded cysteine to the conserved J-encoded phenylalanine. Sequences without an unambiguous match to a single V gene segment were excluded from the earlier analysis of 450 to 750 of the donors. In an earlier analysis of several hundred of the donors, V segments were called functional above 56.7% productive rearrangements and were called segregating when the between-donor standard deviation exceeded 5%. To diagnose cytomegalovirus status from the catalog of TCR beta chain sequences, a statistical classification framework was built. In a later analysis, V and J genes were assigned by comparing TCR nucleotide sequences against IMGT/GENE-DB human TR gene sequences. In a later analysis, CDR3 sequences and most-parsimonious VDJ recombination scenarios were assigned using the TCRdist pipeline. In a later analysis, each TCR beta chain was defined by its CDR3 amino acid sequence together with its V-gene family, and reads without a unique V-gene family were excluded. To address suspected cross-contamination and a sequencing artifact, a later analysis removed several hundred highly shared, low-generation-probability nucleotide sequences. A later analysis calculated a clonal expansion index for each public chain from normalized within-repertoire ranks of inferred template counts. In a later analysis, generation probabilities were computed with a VDJ recombination model fitted to out-of-frame rearrangements, and the resulting probabilities were checked against IGoR. Hypergeometric tests were used in a later analysis to score TCR-TCR, TCR-HLA and TCR-CMV co-occurrence, with a repertoire-size bias correction applied to the TCR pairs. To estimate false discovery rates, a later analysis permuted the HLA or CMV assignments 20 times. In a later analysis, co-occurring TCRs were grouped with DBSCAN, and TCRdist sequence similarity was added when clustering was performed within HLA-allele-positive subsets. Repertoires with fewer than 30,000 or more than 120,000 public chains were left out of co-occurrence clustering, as were about five repertoires with anomalous nucleotide sharing. TCRdb re-hosts the immuneACCESS table, in-frame sequences only. Its copies lack some clones; in the studies checked, an unresolved V gene accounts for under half of them, and the cause for the rest is not known. That table is the source of V, J and clone size, and D and trimming were worked out from the DNA. This sample gives some 120,000 clones in total; 60% to 85% of them show up just once. The biggest ten clones account for over 1.5% of the sample.

Sequenced: PBMCs. The sequence derives from a woman aged 18 to 35 in good health and CMV-seronegative.

The CDR3 region: CASSSFISPLHF. The DNA sequence is TGTGCCAGCAGCTCCTTTATTTCACCCCTCCACTTT. This chain is built from TRBV28 and TRBJ1-6; the D gene remains uncertain. The CDR3 runs 12 amino acids, cysteine and phenylalanine included. Just the 36-base CDR3 DNA is kept, in frame starting at base 1. V loses 6 bases, J loses 9 bases, and the germline ends lie 9 bases apart. Sequences MDHEN (CDR1) and SYDVKM (CDR2) are obtained from the germline V gene.